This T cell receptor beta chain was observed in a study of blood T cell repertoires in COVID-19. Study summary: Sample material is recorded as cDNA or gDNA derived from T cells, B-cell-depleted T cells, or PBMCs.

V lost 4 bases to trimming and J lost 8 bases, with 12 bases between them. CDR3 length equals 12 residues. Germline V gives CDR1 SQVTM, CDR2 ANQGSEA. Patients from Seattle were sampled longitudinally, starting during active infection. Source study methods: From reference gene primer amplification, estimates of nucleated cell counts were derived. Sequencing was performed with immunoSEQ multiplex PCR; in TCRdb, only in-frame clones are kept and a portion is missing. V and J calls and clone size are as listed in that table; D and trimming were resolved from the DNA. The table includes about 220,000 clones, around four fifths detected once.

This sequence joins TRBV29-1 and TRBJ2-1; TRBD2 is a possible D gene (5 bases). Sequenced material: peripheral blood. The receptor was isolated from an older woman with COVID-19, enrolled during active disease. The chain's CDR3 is CSVGRTLYEQFF. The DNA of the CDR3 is TGCAGCGTTGGTCGGACTCTGTATGAGCAGTTCTTC.